This T cell receptor beta chain was sequenced in a study of shared clonotypes between healthy human individuals. Study findings and constraints: It was observed that about 5% of naive CD4 clonotypes were shared across several donors.

It was CD45RO-negative cells, positively selected for CCR7, that made up naive CD8 cells, with terminally differentiated effector memory CD45RA+ cells excluded. To note about this clone: The target antigen is unknown.

Some clones are missing from TCRdb's copy, which holds only in-frame ones; the method was immunoSEQ multiplex PCR. This table has around 610,000 clones, about 95% appearing once. The CDR3 covers 14 residues. The V segment lost 5 bases and the J segment 4 bases; nucleotides outside the gene matches: 11. CDR1 and CDR2 (germline): SQVTM, ANQGSEA. The specimen was naive CD8+ T cells sorted from blood. The receptor comes from a woman in her twenties or thirties in good health. The chain carries TRBV29-1 and TRBJ2-7, with 7 bases identical to TRBD2. Written as DNA, the CDR3 is TGCAGCGTTATCCTCGCTCCTAGCGGATACGAGCAGTACTTC. This gives the protein CSVILAPSGYEQYF.